Each of the 27 T cell receptor beta chains below was sequenced from the same sample in a study of T-cell reconstitution after alpha-beta-depleted transplantation in children. The TCRbeta library was prepared with unique molecular identifiers. A single record per CDR3 protein comes from TCRdb applying MiXCR to the PCR reads. The data contain nearly 200,000 distinct CDR3 sequences, roughly 6.3% of them singletons. The specimen was PBMCs, collected before TCRalphabeta/CD19-depleted stem cell transplant. These receptors were taken from a girl less than two years old with combined immunodeficiency, due to receive a stem cell transplant.

The rearrangement uses TRBV3-1 and TRBJ2-1; either TRBD1 or TRBD2 may supply D (5 bases each). Germline values: CDR1 LGHDT, CDR2 YNNKEL (reference sequence). Trimming took 4 bases from V and 12 from J, leaving 16 bases between them. The CDR3 is made up of 13 amino acids. The CDR3 sequence: CASSPIIGTGQFF. CDR3 DNA: TGTGCCAGCAGCCCCATTATCGGGACGGGGCAGTTCTTC.

This clonotype was seen only a few times. The rearrangement joins TRBV2 to TRBJ1-2; D call uncertain. With 10 bases removed from V and 4 bases from J, the gap between germline ends came to 10 bases. Germline CDR1 is SNHLY and CDR2 is FYNNEI. There are 11 residues in the CDR3. This CDR3 is CATDRFYGYTF. CDR3 bases: TGTGCCACCGACCGGTTCTATGGCTACACCTTC.

This clonotype turned up a few times. This rearrangement joins TRBV10-3 to TRBJ1-6, with a weak D call TRBD1 (6 bases). The CDR3 totals 22 residues. V was cut by 2 bases and J by 4 bases, with 30 bases left in between. Germline CDR1 is ENHRY and CDR2 is SYGVKD. The CDR3 nucleotides are TGTGCCATCAGTGAGATGTACTACAGGGATATTTTCTTTTTCATTTATAATTCACCCCTCCACTTT. Protein sequence: CAISEMYYRDIFFFIYNSPLHF.

The gene calls are TRBV3-1 and TRBJ1-1, with 7 bases fitting TRBD1. CDR1 is LGHDT and CDR2 is YNNKEL in the germline V gene (reference sequence). With 10 bases clipped from V and 8 bases from J, the junction kept 13 bases outside the gene matches. The CDR3 runs to 13 residues. CDR3 coding DNA: TGTGCCATCTGTCCAAGACTGGACAGGGAAGCTTTCTTT. Protein sequence: CAICPRLDREAFF.

In its sample, this clonotype was seen many times. The V gene is TRBV29-1, the J gene TRBJ2-5, with D tentatively TRBD1 (5 bases). Germline V gene sequence: CDR1 SQVTM, CDR2 ANQGSEA. Deletions cut 7 bases from V and 4 bases from J, with 16 bases between. This CDR3 contains 13 residues. The CDR3 protein is CSALSTDGETQYF. DNA for the CDR3: TGCAGCGCCCTGTCGACAGACGGAGAGACCCAGTACTTC. The entire variable domain, with the rest obtained from reference TRBV29-1 and TRBJ2-5, is as follows: SAVISQKPSRDICQRGTSLTIQCQVDSQVTMMFWYRQQPGQSLTLIATANQGSEATYESGFVIDKFPISRPNLTFSTLTVSNMSPEDSSIYLCSALSTDGETQYFGPGTRLLVL.

The V gene is TRBV7-8, the J gene TRBJ2-7; possible D gene TRBD1, 5 bases. Germline V CDR1 and CDR2: SGHVS, FQNEAQ. This CDR3 has 14 amino acids. Trimming pared 5 bases from V and 2 bases from J, leaving 13 bases between. As DNA, the CDR3 is TGTGCCAGCAGCCCGAATAAACAGGCCTACGAGCAGTACTTC. The encoded protein is CASSPNKQAYEQYF.

This clonotype was picked up many times. The chain has TRBV24-1 and TRBJ2-2; D is undetermined. Germline loops: CDR1 KGHDR, CDR2 SFDVKD. V lost 0 bases and J 6 bases, leaving 7 bases between the germline ends. The CDR3 runs to 14 residues. For the CDR3, the DNA is TGTGCCACCAGTGATTTGTCAGCTGCCGGGGAGCTGTTTTTT. This translates into CATSDLSAAGELFF.

Ten or more counts support this clonotype. The V and J genes are TRBV7-9 and TRBJ2-7, with unresolved D. V was clipped by 4 bases and J by 6 bases, with 16 bases between them. The CDR3 extends over 14 amino acids. Germline V lookup: CDR1 SEHNR, CDR2 FQNEAQ (reference sequence). CDR3 amino acids: CASSSPSPAGEQYF. In DNA, the CDR3 is TGTGCCAGCAGCTCACCTTCGCCAGCCGGCGAGCAGTACTTC.

The gene calls are TRBV6-5 and TRBJ1-1, with a tentative D call TRBD1 (5 bases). Germline V gene data show CDR1 as MNHEY and CDR2 as SVGAGI. Between the trimmed V and J ends, which lost 2 bases and 3 bases, there was a span of 13 bases. This CDR3 is 15 amino acids long. This CDR3 reads CASSYGGATDTEAFF. In DNA, the CDR3 is TGTGCCAGCAGTTACGGAGGGGCTACGGACACTGAAGCTTTCTTT.

This clonotype was observed many times. The gene calls are TRBV10-3 and TRBJ2-2; 9 nucleotides line up with TRBD1. Germline V gives CDR1 ENHRY, CDR2 SYGVKD. V trimming: 4 bases; J trimming: 7 bases; junction bases outside the gene matches: 10. The CDR3 contains 16 residues. This chain's CDR3 is CAISGGKDRGSGELFF. Here the CDR3 DNA reads TGTGCCATCAGTGGGGGCAAGGACAGGGGAAGCGGGGAGCTGTTTTTT.

This clonotype was recorded many times. The chain has TRBV20-1 and TRBJ1-1; D unresolved. The CDR3 spans 12 residues. The V and J ends lost 3 bases and 4 bases respectively, with 9 bases between them. Germline values: CDR1 DFQATT, CDR2 SNEGSKA (reference sequence). CDR3 DNA sequence: TGCAGTGCTAGTTCCATGGTCACTGAAGCTTTCTTT. Translating gives CSASSMVTEAFF.

There are many counts of this clonotype. The J gene is TRBJ2-7, the V gene TRBV29-1, with 7 bases lining up with TRBD1. Germline assignment: CDR1 SQVTM and CDR2 ANQGSEA. Trimming took 3 bases from V and 3 from J; bases not matched to a gene: 5. The CDR3 is made up of 13 amino acids. In DNA, the CDR3 is TGCAGCGTTGAGGGACAGTGGAGCTACGAGCAGTACTTC. Its protein product is CSVEGQWSYEQYF.

This clonotype has ten or more counts. The chain carries TRBV6-2 or TRBV6-3 and TRBJ2-6, with a possible D match to TRBD1 (6 bases). Trimming left V 2 bases short and J 9 bases short, with 20 bases between. CDR3 length: 17 residues. Germline V gives CDR1 MNHEY, CDR2 SVGEGT. In DNA, the CDR3 is TGTGCCAGCAGTTACAACCCAGGGGTGATAAGCGGCAACGTCCTGACTTTC. Translating it yields CASSYNPGVISGNVLTF.

This clonotype was seen a handful of times. The J gene is TRBJ2-1, the V gene TRBV4-3; no firm D call. Germline V gene lookup returns CDR1 LGHNA and CDR2 YSLEER. CDR3 length equals 15 residues. Trimming left V 1 base short and J 1 base short, with 8 bases between. The CDR3 DNA is TGCGCCAGCAGCCAAGCGTTAGGTTCCTACAATGAGCAGTTCTTC. Its protein product is CASSQALGSYNEQFF.

This clonotype was seen ten or more times. The gene calls are TRBV29-1 and TRBJ2-3; D not resolved. Trimming cost V 0 bases and J 0 bases, with 10 bases left between them. This CDR3 comprises 15 residues. Per germline, CDR1 SQVTM and CDR2 ANQGSEA. The CDR3 nucleotides are TGCAGCGTTGAAGATCTTCGGTACAGCACAGATACGCAGTATTTT. Translation: CSVEDLRYSTDTQYF.

This clonotype was recorded many times. The gene calls are TRBV7-2 and TRBJ2-3, with no clear D. The CDR3 loop spans 13 amino acids. Germline V gives CDR1 SGHTA, CDR2 FQGNSA. Trimming took 4 bases from V and 2 from J, leaving 7 bases between them. Here the CDR3 DNA reads TGTGCCAGCAGCTCCCCCTACACAGATACGCAGTATTTT. Translation: CASSSPYTDTQYF. Full variable domain (missing parts from reference TRBV7-2 and TRBJ2-3): GAGVSQSPSNKVTEKGKDVELRCDPISGHTALYWYRQSLGQGLEFLIYFQGNSAPDKSGLPSDRFSAERTGGSVSTLTIQRTQQEDSAVYLCASSSPYTDTQYFGPGTRLTVL.

This clonotype was counted ten times or more. This chain uses TRBV7-3 with TRBJ2-1; D is undetermined. V was pared by 5 bases and J by 5 bases, with 13 bases between. The CDR3 spans 14 residues. Germline-derived CDR1 and CDR2 are SGHTA and FQGTGA. The CDR3 DNA reads as TGTGCCAGCAGCCCCTCAACTAAACACAATGAGCAGTTCTTC. Encoded protein: CASSPSTKHNEQFF.

The sample holds many counts of this clonotype. CDR3 DNA: TGTGCCAGCAGCTTACTAGCGGGACACACAGATACGCAGTATTTT. Translating gives CASSLLAGHTDTQYF. The J gene is TRBJ2-3, the V gene TRBV7-8; 9 positions agree with TRBD2. From germline, CDR1 is SGHVS and CDR2 FQNEAQ. The CDR3 sequence is 15 residues long. J lost 2 bases, V lost 2 bases, and 2 bases had no gene match.

This clonotype has a count of ten or more. This chain connects TRBV29-1 to TRBJ2-7; a possible D gene is TRBD1 (6 bases). Germline V lookup: CDR1 SQVTM, CDR2 ANQGSEA. The CDR3 runs to 14 residues. V shed 7 bases and J shed 2 bases, with 18 bases lying between them. Here the CDR3 DNA reads TGCAGCGCAGTACAGGGAGAGAAAACCTACGAGCAGTACTTC. Translation: CSAVQGEKTYEQYF.

The sample holds many counts of this clonotype. The V gene is TRBV2, the J gene TRBJ2-5; D is ambiguous. The CDR3 is made up of 13 amino acids. With 1 base removed from V and 4 bases from J, the gap between germline ends came to 7 bases. Germline loops: CDR1 SNHLY, CDR2 FYNNEI. The CDR3 reads CASSEVLVETQYF. CDR3 in DNA: TGTGCCAGCAGTGAAGTTCTCGTAGAGACCCAGTACTTC.

This clonotype was seen a few times. V and J are TRBV4-1 and TRBJ2-1, with D perhaps given as TRBD1 or TRBD2 (6 bases each). The CDR3 covers 14 residues. The V and J ends lost 4 bases and 2 bases respectively, with 9 bases between them. Germline CDR1 and CDR2: MGHRA and YSYEKL. The CDR3 bases are TGCGCCAGCAGCCCCGGGGGCCCCTACAATGAGCAGTTCTTC. This translates into CASSPGGPYNEQFF.

The chain recombines TRBV12-3 or TRBV12-4 with TRBJ1-3; no clear D. The CDR3 runs 14 residues. The V and J ends lost 3 bases and 3 bases respectively, with 9 bases between them. The CDR3: CASSFDGGGNTIYF. The CDR3 DNA reads as TGTGCCAGCAGTTTTGATGGTGGTGGAAACACCATATATTTT.

This clonotype has ten or more counts. This chain joins TRBV7-9 and TRBJ2-7; 7 bases match TRBD1. CDR1 is SEHNR and CDR2 is FQNEAQ in the germline V gene (reference sequence). This CDR3 contains 14 residues. V lost 4 bases, J lost 2 bases, and 5 bases stayed unmatched. The CDR3 sequence: CASSSGTVTYEQYF. The CDR3 nucleotides are TGTGCCAGCAGCTCCGGGACAGTCACCTACGAGCAGTACTTC.

The genes are TRBV20-1 and TRBJ1-2; D is unclear. The CDR3 is made up of 12 amino acids. Looked up from germline, CDR1 is DFQATT and CDR2 is SNEGSKA (reference sequence). V was trimmed by 0 bases and J by 2 bases, leaving 4 bases between them. The CDR3 DNA is TGCAGTGCTAGAGAAGCCAACTATGGCTACACCTTC. Translating gives CSAREANYGYTF.

The rearrangement uses TRBV11-2 and TRBJ2-5; TRBD1 matches 9 bases. With V trimmed by 4 bases and J by 5 bases, 8 bases remained unmatched. This CDR3 has 15 residues. The germline gives CDR1 SGHAT, CDR2 FQNNGV. The CDR3 spells CASSSGTGLLETQYF. The CDR3 DNA sequence: TGTGCCAGCAGCTCCGGGACAGGGCTATTGGAGACCCAGTACTTC.

This chain uses TRBV6-5 with TRBJ1-6, with 10 bases lining up with TRBD1. V dropped 1 base and J dropped 10; count of bases not matched to a gene: 7. The CDR3 spans 16 residues. Per the germline V gene, CDR1 is MNHEY and CDR2 is SVGAGI. CDR3 sequence: CASSYYGQGVGSPLHF. The DNA for the CDR3 is TGTGCCAGCAGTTACTACGGACAGGGGGTCGGATCACCCCTCCACTTT.

The chain uses TRBV28 and TRBJ1-1, with 11 bases matching TRBD1. CDR1 is MDHEN and CDR2 is SYDVKM in the germline V gene. The V gene end was trimmed by 5 bases and the J gene end by 12 bases; junction bases not matched to a gene: 11. The CDR3 totals 14 residues. The CDR3 sequence: CASSPGQGVAAPFF. The CDR3 bases are TGTGCCAGCAGTCCGGGACAGGGGGTCGCTGCGCCTTTCTTT.